The sequence of this T cell receptor beta chain was determined in a study of technical replicates of blood from a few donors. Profiling relied on immunoSEQ multiplex PCR, and the TCRdb table lists in-frame clones only, not all of them. This sample yields 85,000 or so clones, of which 85% to 95% are seen a single time; under 0.3% belongs to the top ten. In germline, CDR1 is MNHEY, CDR2 SVGAGI. CDR3 length equals 11 residues. Trimming stripped 8 bases from V and 1 base from J, with 5 bases between. The chain employs TRBV6-5 and TRBJ1-1; D remains ambiguous. The receptor comes from a human donor in good health. Sequencing was carried out using T cells isolated from PBMCs. The CDR3 sequence: CASGRNTEAFF. CDR3 bases: TGTGCCAGCGGTAGGAACACTGAAGCTTTCTTT.